The subject of this entry is one T cell receptor beta chain. This record belongs to a study of T cell changes during pregnancy in multiple sclerosis. The germline gives CDR1 MNHNY, CDR2 SVGAGI (reference sequence). With 4 bases removed from V and 4 bases from J, the gap between germline ends came to 20 bases. The CDR3 covers 16 residues. Method: immunoSEQ multiplex PCR; TCRdb's copy keeps in-frame clones and lacks some. The sample yields some 93,000 clones, approximately 92% seen once. The sequencing used peripheral blood, collected after pregnancy. V gene TRBV6-6 combines with J gene TRBJ2-7; D gene unclear. The source of this sequence is a female donor with multiple sclerosis, enrolled in a pregnancy study. The CDR3 is CASSSHSARWIYEQYF. The CDR3 DNA is TGTGCCAGCAGTTCCCATTCAGCGAGGTGGATTTACGAGCAGTACTTC.